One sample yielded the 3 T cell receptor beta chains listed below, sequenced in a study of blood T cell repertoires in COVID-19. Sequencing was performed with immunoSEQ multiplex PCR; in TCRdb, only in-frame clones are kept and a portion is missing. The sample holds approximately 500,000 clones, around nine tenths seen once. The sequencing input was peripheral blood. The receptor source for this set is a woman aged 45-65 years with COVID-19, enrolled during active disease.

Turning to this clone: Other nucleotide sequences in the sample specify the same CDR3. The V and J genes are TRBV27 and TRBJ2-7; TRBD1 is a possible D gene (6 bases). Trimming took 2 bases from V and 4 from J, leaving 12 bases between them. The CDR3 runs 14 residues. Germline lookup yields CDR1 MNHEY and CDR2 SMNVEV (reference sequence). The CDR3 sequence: CASSLGGGAYEQYF. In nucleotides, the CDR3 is TGTGCCAGCAGTTTAGGGGGCGGTGCGTACGAGCAGTACTTC.

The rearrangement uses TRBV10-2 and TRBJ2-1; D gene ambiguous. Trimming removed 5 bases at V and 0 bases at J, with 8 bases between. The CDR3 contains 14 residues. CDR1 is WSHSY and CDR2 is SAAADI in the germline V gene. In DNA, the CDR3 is TGCGCCAGCAGTCCTCTAAGCTCCTACAATGAGCAGTTCTTC. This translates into CASSPLSSYNEQFF.

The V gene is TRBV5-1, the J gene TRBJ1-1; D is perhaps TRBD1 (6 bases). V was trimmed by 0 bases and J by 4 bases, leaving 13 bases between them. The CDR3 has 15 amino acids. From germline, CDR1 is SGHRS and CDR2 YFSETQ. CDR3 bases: TGCGCCAGCAGCTTGGGATCCCTAGGGGGCACTGAAGCTTTCTTT. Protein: CASSLGSLGGTEAFF.